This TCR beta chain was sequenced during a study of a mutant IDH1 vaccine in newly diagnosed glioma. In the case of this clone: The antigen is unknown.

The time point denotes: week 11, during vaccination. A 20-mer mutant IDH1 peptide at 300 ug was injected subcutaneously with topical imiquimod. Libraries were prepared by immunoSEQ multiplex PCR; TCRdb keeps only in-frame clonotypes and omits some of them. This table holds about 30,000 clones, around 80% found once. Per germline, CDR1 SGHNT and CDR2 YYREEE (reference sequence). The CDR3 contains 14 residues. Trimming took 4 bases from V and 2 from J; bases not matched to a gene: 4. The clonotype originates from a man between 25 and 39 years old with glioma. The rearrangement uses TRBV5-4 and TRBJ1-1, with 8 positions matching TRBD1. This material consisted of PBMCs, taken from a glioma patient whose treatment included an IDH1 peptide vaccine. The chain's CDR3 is CASSQTGVNTEAFF. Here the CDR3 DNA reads TGTGCCAGCAGCCAGACAGGGGTAAACACTGAAGCTTTCTTT.